This T cell receptor (beta chain) came from a study of CD8+CD57+ T cells in acquired aplastic anemia. Study as a whole: Roughly 3 ug was the average amount of DNA from sorted CD4+ and CD8+ cells. The study obtained about 10.8 million reads on average for CD4+ cells from healthy donors.

Genomic DNA served as template for TCR beta VDJ and CDR3 profiling. MiXCR, run by TCRdb on the reads, gives a single entry per CDR3 protein. This table has 350,000 to 450,000 distinct CDR3 sequences, roughly 68% appearing once. The CDR3 runs 12 residues. Losses at the gene ends were 5 bases for V and 5 bases for J; bases not matched to a gene: 3. Per the germline V gene, CDR1 is DFQATT and CDR2 is SNEGSKA (reference sequence). Material for sequencing was sorted CD4+, CD8+, or CD8+CD57+ T cells (not recorded which) from PBMCs. The receptor comes from a human donor in good health, serving as a control. The chain is built from TRBV20-1 and TRBJ1-2, with 9 bases fitting TRBD1. The DNA of the CDR3 is TGCAGTGCTTGGACAGGGGAGTATGGCTACACCTTC. It codes for CSAWTGEYGYTF.